The entry below describes one T cell receptor beta chain. Germline V CDR1 and CDR2: SGHRS, YFSETQ. Trimming took 4 bases from V and 0 from J; bases not matched to a gene: 4. This CDR3 spans 15 amino acids. Each individual donor underwent a draw of roughly 10 milliliters of peripheral blood. Then a second PCR, running roughly 6 to 11 cycles, was carried out with a sample-barcoded 5' primer and a J-beta primer mix. TCRdb ran MiXCR on the 5' RACE reads and lists one entry per CDR3 protein. The sample holds 500,000 to 600,000 distinct CDR3 sequences; 25% to 30% are singletons and the top ten take approximately 17%. This record comes from a study of blood T cells in healthy people across ages.

Sequenced: blood. This chain connects TRBV5-1 to TRBJ2-1; 7 positions agree with TRBD2. This receptor was obtained from a woman aged 70 to 79 in good health. The CDR3 protein is CASSPASGSYNEQFF. CDR3 sequence (DNA): TGCGCCAGCAGCCCCGCTAGCGGCTCCTACAATGAGCAGTTCTTC.